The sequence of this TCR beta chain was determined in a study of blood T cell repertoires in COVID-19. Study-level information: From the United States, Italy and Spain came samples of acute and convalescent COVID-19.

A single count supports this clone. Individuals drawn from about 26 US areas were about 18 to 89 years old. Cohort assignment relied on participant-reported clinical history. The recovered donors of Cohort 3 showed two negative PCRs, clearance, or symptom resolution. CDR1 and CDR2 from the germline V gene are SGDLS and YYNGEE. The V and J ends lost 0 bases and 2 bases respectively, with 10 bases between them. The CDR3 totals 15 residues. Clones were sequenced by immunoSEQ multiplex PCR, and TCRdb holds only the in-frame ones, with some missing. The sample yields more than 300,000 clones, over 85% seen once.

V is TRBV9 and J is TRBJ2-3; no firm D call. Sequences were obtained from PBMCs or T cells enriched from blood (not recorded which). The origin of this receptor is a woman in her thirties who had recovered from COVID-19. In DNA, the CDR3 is TGTGCCAGCAGCGTAGATGACTCGAACACAGATACGCAGTATTTT. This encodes CASSVDDSNTDTQYF.